This TCR beta chain was documented in a study of blood T cell repertoires in COVID-19. Study summary: The origin of the acute and convalescent COVID-19 samples was the United States, Italy and Spain. Nucleic acid was either cDNA or gDNA, and it came from T cells, B-cell-depleted T cells, or PBMCs.

This clone has more than one count but fewer than ten. In the study's own analysis: Amplification from reference gene primers served as the basis for estimated nucleated cell counts. Measured with immunoSEQ multiplex PCR; TCRdb has only the in-frame clones, and not every one. V, J and clone size were drawn from that table, and D and trimming were deduced from the DNA. The sample shows under 200,000 clones, approximately 90% of them seen only once. This CDR3 has 18 amino acids. Germline CDR1 is LGHNT and CDR2 is FRNRAP. The J segment lost 5 bases and the V segment lost 5 bases, leaving 16 bases of the junction unmatched.

The chain combines TRBV12-5 with TRBJ2-1; TRBD1 aligns across 9 bases. Input material: PBMCs or T cells enriched from blood (not recorded which). The clonotype comes from a woman aged 50 to 65 who had recovered from COVID-19. CDR3 loop: CASGTPTGQGMQNNEQFF. The CDR3 DNA follows: TGTGCTAGTGGTACCCCAACGGGACAGGGTATGCAAAACAATGAGCAGTTCTTC.